The 6 T cell receptor beta chains below come from one sample, sequenced in a study of naive CD8 T cells in extremely preterm neonates. Elective cesarean births at roughly 35-43 weeks, without labor or membrane rupture, supplied the cord blood. The table came from immunoSEQ multiplex PCR; TCRdb's copy has only in-frame clones and leaves some out. The table lists about 7,500 clones, 95% to 98% of them singletons. Sequenced sample: naive CD8+ T cells from cord blood. The receptor set was obtained from a newborn in good health.

In its sample, this clone was seen once. The chain couples TRBV5-1 to TRBJ1-2; D is undetermined. Deletions cut 5 bases from V and 3 bases from J, with 14 bases between. This CDR3 is built from 14 residues. Germline-derived CDR1 and CDR2 are SGHRS and YFSETQ. The CDR3 protein is CASRSDRGDYGYTF. The CDR3, as DNA: TGCGCCAGCAGAAGTGATCGGGGAGACTATGGCTACACCTTC.

This clone was picked up one time. The chain has TRBV2 and TRBJ1-4, with D maybe TRBD1 (5 bases). The CDR3 totals 15 residues. V was cut by 4 bases and J by 8 bases, with 17 bases left in between. Germline values: CDR1 SNHLY, CDR2 FYNNEI. In DNA form, the CDR3 reads TGTGCCAGCAGTGCAAGGCAGGGAAAGAGAGAAAAACTGTTTTTT. As protein: CASSARQGKREKLFF.

This rearrangement joins TRBV6-1 to TRBJ2-7; a possible D gene is TRBD1 (6 bases). The germline gives CDR1 MNHNS, CDR2 SASEGT. Trimming pared 4 bases from V and 5 bases from J, leaving 15 bases between. The CDR3 spans 14 residues. In DNA form, the CDR3 reads TGTGCCAGCAGTGCCCACAGGGACAACCACGAGCAGTACTTC. Its translation is CASSAHRDNHEQYF.

J is TRBJ2-2 and V is TRBV27, with TRBD1 matching 8 bases. Per the germline V gene, CDR1 is MNHEY and CDR2 is SMNVEV (reference sequence). V trimming: 8 bases; J trimming: 9 bases; junction bases outside the gene matches: 5. The CDR3 is 12 amino acids. CDR3 sequence reads: CASRTGGRELFF. For the CDR3, the DNA is TGTGCCAGCCGCACAGGGGGTCGGGAGCTGTTTTTT.

The chain employs TRBV10-2 and TRBJ2-6; 14 bases are shared with TRBD2. Germline V gene sequence: CDR1 WSHSY, CDR2 SAAADI. Unmatched junction bases numbered 8, after V lost 6 bases and J lost 4 bases. This CDR3 spans 18 amino acids. The CDR3 DNA sequence: TGCGCCAGCAGCGAAGGGACTAGCGGGGGATCAGGGGCCAACGTCCTGACTTTC. Protein product: CASSEGTSGGSGANVLTF.

The chain is built from TRBV5-1 and TRBJ2-1; D gene uncertain. This CDR3 is built from 12 residues. The germline V gene has CDR1 SGHRS and CDR2 YFSETQ. Trimming stripped 3 bases from V and 2 bases from J, with 3 bases between. The CDR3 sequence: CASSSTYNEQFF. Written as DNA, the CDR3 is TGCGCCAGCAGCTCAACCTACAATGAGCAGTTCTTC. The whole variable domain, remainder taken from reference TRBV5-1 and TRBJ2-1, is KAGVTQTPRYLIKTRGQQVTLSCSPISGHRSVSWYQQTPGQGLQFLFEYFSETQRNKGNFPGRFSGRQFSNSRSEMNVSTLELGDSALYLCASSSTYNEQFFGPGTRLTVL.